The 20 T cell receptor beta chains below all came from one sample that was sequenced in a study of T cells after yellow fever vaccination. Each CDR3 protein is one row after TCRdb ran MiXCR on the 5' RACE reads. The sample lists approximately 550,000 distinct CDR3 sequences; roughly 14% were seen once. Specimen: PBMCs, collected on the day of the yellow fever booster vaccination. These receptor sequences come from a man in his thirties or forties who received the YFV17D yellow fever vaccine.

This chain links TRBV5-1 with TRBJ2-3, with D unresolved. V was cut by 0 bases and J by 6 bases, with 11 bases left in between. CDR1 and CDR2 from the germline V gene are SGHRS and YFSETQ. The CDR3 is 14 amino acids. As DNA, the CDR3 is TGCGCCAGCAGCTTGGTGGTTTTTCCCGATACGCAGTATTTT. Its protein is CASSLVVFPDTQYF. The entire variable domain, with the rest obtained from reference TRBV5-1 and TRBJ2-3, is as follows: KAGVTQTPRYLIKTRGQQVTLSCSPISGHRSVSWYQQTPGQGLQFLFEYFSETQRNKGNFPGRFSGRQFSNSRSEMNVSTLELGDSALYLCASSLVVFPDTQYFGPGTRLTVL.

The chain joins TRBV6-1 to TRBJ2-1, with D tentatively TRBD1 (6 bases). Trimming pared 6 bases from V and 5 bases from J, leaving 17 bases between. The germline gives CDR1 MNHNS, CDR2 SASEGT. The CDR3 is 15 residues long. The CDR3 region is CASRRGHPFDNEQFF. CDR3 nucleotide sequence: TGTGCCAGCAGACGGGGACACCCTTTCGACAATGAGCAGTTCTTC.

This clonotype has more than one count but fewer than ten. The chain recombines TRBV5-5 with TRBJ2-5, with 8 nucleotides matching TRBD1. This CDR3 is 16 amino acids long. The V gene end was trimmed by 4 bases and the J gene end by 4 bases; junction bases not matched to a gene: 12. Germline values: CDR1 SGHKS, CDR2 YYEKEE (reference sequence). The DNA for the CDR3 is TGTGCCAGCAGCCTAAGATCAGGGACAGGAGGAGAGACCCAGTACTTC. Amino acid sequence: CASSLRSGTGGETQYF.

This chain uses TRBV11-1 with TRBJ2-5; D perhaps matches TRBD1 (6 bases). This CDR3 is built from 20 residues. Germline values: CDR1 SGHAT, CDR2 FQDESV (reference sequence). The germline V and J ends were trimmed by 1 base and 1 base, with 25 bases remaining between them. CDR3 in amino acids: CASSLGESGDLIIPQETQYF. The DNA for the CDR3 is TGTGCCAGCAGCTTAGGGGAATCAGGGGACCTCATCATACCCCAAGAGACCCAGTACTTC.

V is TRBV2 and J is TRBJ2-3; D is unresolved. CDR3 size: 13 residues. The V end was cut by 0 bases, the J end by 2 bases, with 3 bases between. CDR1 and CDR2 (germline): SNHLY, FYNNEI. Here the CDR3 DNA reads TGTGCCAGCAGTGAAGCGCTCACAGATACGCAGTATTTT. Protein product: CASSEALTDTQYF.

The table lists this clonotype with many counts. V gene TRBV7-6 combines with J gene TRBJ2-2; 8 positions match TRBD1. V lost 2 bases, J lost 8 bases, and 4 bases stayed unmatched. Per germline, CDR1 SGHVS and CDR2 FNYEAQ. The CDR3 covers 14 residues. The CDR3, as DNA: TGTGCCAGCAGCTTATCCAGGGGGCTTGGGGAGCTGTTTTTT. Its protein product is CASSLSRGLGELFF.

This clonotype has a handful of counts. CDR3 sequence reads: CASSTTSGRENEQFF. CDR3 nucleotide sequence: TGCGCCAGCTCCACGACTAGCGGAAGGGAGAATGAGCAGTTCTTC. The V gene is TRBV10-1, the J gene TRBJ2-1, with 9 bases fitting TRBD2. This CDR3 region has 15 residues. The germline CDR1 and CDR2 sequences are WNHNN and SYGVQD (reference sequence). After removal of 8 bases from V and 7 bases from J, the junction contained 12 bases not matched to a gene.

The sample holds a few counts of this clonotype. The chain has TRBV6-1 and TRBJ1-2; D not certain. The CDR3 contains 14 residues. Between the trimmed V and J ends, which lost 1 base and 4 bases, there was a span of 10 bases. Per the germline V gene, CDR1 is MNHNS and CDR2 is SASEGT. The CDR3 here is CASSEGLLSYGYTF. CDR3 sequence (DNA): TGTGCCAGCAGTGAAGGCCTATTGTCCTATGGCTACACCTTC.

The rearrangement uses TRBV5-4 and TRBJ2-7; 13 bases line up with TRBD2. Germline V gives CDR1 SGHNT, CDR2 YYREEE (reference sequence). Trimming at V came to 4 bases and at J to 5 bases, leaving 6 bases not matched to a gene. The CDR3 has 15 residues. For the CDR3, the DNA is TGTGCCAGCAGCCAACCCGGACTAGCGGGAGACGAGCAGTACTTC. Amino acids: CASSQPGLAGDEQYF. Full variable domain (outside the CDR3, taken from reference TRBV5-4 and TRBJ2-7): ETGVTQSPTHLIKTRGQQVTLRCSSQSGHNTVSWYQQALGQGPQFIFQYYREEENGRGNFPPRFSGLQFPNYSSELNVNALELDDSALYLCASSQPGLAGDEQYFGPGTRLTVT.

This clonotype was observed a few times. The chain joins TRBV5-1 to TRBJ2-7; 12 bases map to TRBD1. After removal of 4 bases from V and 1 base from J, the junction contained 6 bases not matched to a gene. This CDR3 is 16 amino acids long. CDR1 and CDR2 (germline): SGHRS, YFSETQ. In DNA, the CDR3 is TGCGCCAGCAGCCCTAGGGACAGGGGGCTATCCTACGAGCAGTACTTC. Translation: CASSPRDRGLSYEQYF. The whole variable domain, filled in from reference TRBV5-1 and TRBJ2-7, reads KAGVTQTPRYLIKTRGQQVTLSCSPISGHRSVSWYQQTPGQGLQFLFEYFSETQRNKGNFPGRFSGRQFSNSRSEMNVSTLELGDSALYLCASSPRDRGLSYEQYFGPGTRLTVT.

This chain links TRBV14 with TRBJ1-1, with D perhaps TRBD1 (5 bases). The V and J ends lost 4 bases and 8 bases respectively, with 14 bases between them. Germline V lookup: CDR1 SGHDN, CDR2 FVKESK. The CDR3 extends over 13 amino acids. The CDR3 spells CASSRSYRTEAFF. In DNA form, the CDR3 reads TGTGCCAGCAGCCGGTCCTACAGGACCGAAGCTTTCTTT. The full variable domain, with the rest looked up from reference TRBV14 and TRBJ1-1, is EAGVTQFPSHSVIEKGQTVTLRCDPISGHDNLYWYRRVMGKEIKFLLHFVKESKQDESGMPNNRFLAERTGGTYSTLKVQPAELEDSGVYFCASSRSYRTEAFFGQGTRLTVV.

This clonotype occurred a few times. The J gene is TRBJ2-6, the V gene TRBV30, with D possibly TRBD1 on 6 matching bases. Germline loops: CDR1 GTSNPN, CDR2 SVGIG (reference sequence). The germline V and J ends were trimmed by 3 bases and 2 bases, with 8 bases remaining between them. CDR3 size: 14 residues. Here the CDR3 reads CAWSRGAGANVLTF. CDR3 in DNA: TGTGCCTGGAGCAGGGGTGCTGGGGCCAACGTCCTGACTTTC.

The genes are TRBV11-2 and TRBJ2-4; TRBD1 is a possible D gene (7 bases). The CDR3 sequence is 20 residues long. Trimming pared 5 bases from V and 2 bases from J, leaving 28 bases between. CDR1 SGHAT and CDR2 FQNNGV come from the germline V gene. The CDR3, as DNA: TGTGCCAGCAGCCTCCGCCCCATTCAGACAGGGACTGTAACCAAAAACATTCAGTACTTC. Translation gives CASSLRPIQTGTVTKNIQYF.

This rearrangement joins TRBV3-1 to TRBJ1-5; D not certain. This CDR3 region has 14 residues. V dropped 2 bases and J dropped 0 bases, with 5 bases sitting between them. CDR1 LGHDT and CDR2 YNNKEL come from the germline V gene (reference sequence). The CDR3: CASSQSGSNQPQHF. Here the CDR3 DNA reads TGTGCCAGCAGCCAATCAGGTAGCAATCAGCCCCAGCATTTT.

This clonotype was seen a few times. The V gene is TRBV12-3 or TRBV12-4, the J gene TRBJ1-1, with D possibly being TRBD1 (5 bases). Trimming shortened V by 1 base and J by 4 bases, and 10 bases separated the two germline ends. The CDR3 extends over 14 amino acids. The CDR3 nucleotides read TGTGCCAGCAGTTTAGGAGGGGCAGGCACTGAAGCTTTCTTT. Protein: CASSLGGAGTEAFF.

The V gene is TRBV30, the J gene TRBJ1-2, with 10 nucleotides matching TRBD1. Germline assignment: CDR1 GTSNPN and CDR2 SVGIG (reference sequence). The CDR3 is made up of 14 amino acids. The J segment lost 4 bases and the V segment lost 2 bases, leaving 4 bases of the junction unmatched. The CDR3 nucleotides are TGTGCCTGGAGTTGGACAGGGGGGCTCTATGGCTACACCTTC. Encoded protein: CAWSWTGGLYGYTF.

In this sample, this clonotype turned up a few times. The chain links TRBV20-1 to TRBJ2-1; perhaps TRBD2 as D (6 bases). The CDR3 spans 12 residues. The germline V and J ends were trimmed by 8 bases and 9 bases, with 17 bases remaining between them. Per the germline V gene, CDR1 is DFQATT and CDR2 is SNEGSKA (reference sequence). In nucleotides, the CDR3 is TGCAGTCCAGCGAGCCCGGAGGGTGAGCAGTTCTTC. Amino acids: CSPASPEGEQFF.

There are a few counts of this clonotype. The chain recombines TRBV4-2 with TRBJ2-2; 10 nucleotides line up with TRBD2. The V gene's germline CDR1 is LGHNA and CDR2 YNFKEQ. The CDR3 runs 15 residues. Trimming at V came to 4 bases and at J to 1 base, leaving 0 bases not matched to a gene. The CDR3 bases are TGTGCCAGCAGCCCTAGCGGGGGGAACACCGGGGAGCTGTTTTTT. Protein sequence: CASSPSGGNTGELFF.

The V call is TRBV15, the J call TRBJ2-3; 7 bases fit TRBD1. CDR3 length equals 14 residues. The trim removed 8 bases at V and 5 bases at J, leaving 10 bases unmatched. CDR1 and CDR2 (germline): LNHNV, YYDKDF (reference sequence). Here the CDR3 reads CATGRDRVLDTQYF. The CDR3 nucleotides are TGTGCCACCGGCCGAGACAGGGTTCTAGATACGCAGTATTTT.

CDR3 DNA: TGCAGTGCTAGAGTCCGTCACACCGGGGAGCTGTTTTTT. Translating it yields CSARVRHTGELFF. V is TRBV20-1 and J is TRBJ2-2; D is undetermined. Germline-derived CDR1 and CDR2 are DFQATT and SNEGSKA (reference sequence). The CDR3 contains 13 residues. V was shortened by 1 base and J by 3 bases, with 6 bases between the two germline ends.